This T cell receptor beta chain is from a study of blood T cell repertoires in COVID-19. On the study more broadly: Acute and convalescent COVID-19 specimens originated in the United States, Italy and Spain. PBMCs, B-cell-depleted T cells, or T cells provided the cDNA or gDNA that made up the material.

V gave up 0 bases and J gave up 5 bases, with 15 bases separating them. From germline, CDR1 is SGHDN and CDR2 FVKESK. This CDR3 has 16 residues. Profiling relied on immunoSEQ multiplex PCR, and the TCRdb table lists in-frame clones only, not all of them. The table lists some 130,000 clones, around 84% of them singletons. Participants reported their clinical history, and cohort assignment relied on those reports. This TCR was recovered from a man aged 35-49 years with acute COVID-19. The chain links TRBV14 to TRBJ2-3, with TRBD1 as a possible D gene (5 bases). The sequenced material came from PBMCs or T cells enriched from blood (not recorded which). The CDR3 loop is CASSQDGDWGGDTQYF. The CDR3, as DNA: TGTGCCAGCAGCCAAGACGGCGACTGGGGCGGAGATACGCAGTATTTT. Combining the CDR3 with reference TRBV14 and TRBJ2-3 gives the whole variable domain EAGVTQFPSHSVIEKGQTVTLRCDPISGHDNLYWYRRVMGKEIKFLLHFVKESKQDESGMPNNRFLAERTGGTYSTLKVQPAELEDSGVYFCASSQDGDWGGDTQYFGPGTRLTVL.